A selection of T cell receptor beta chains follows, all from one sample in a study of T cell repertoires in cytomegalovirus infection. Their antigens remain unidentified. MiXCR, run by TCRdb on the reads, gives a single entry per CDR3 protein. The sample lists just under 500,000 distinct CDR3 sequences; 30% to 40% were seen once. This specimen consisted of cultured PBMCs, obtained from culture after CMV antigen stimulation. The receptors stem from a human donor in good health (CMV status not recorded). Some clones in this sample may be carry-over from other donors' samples. The CDR3 runs from the conserved cysteine through the conserved F or W. The D gene is left open where the match is weak. Where a row states a size, it is once, few, many or the class of an expanded clone; other rows omit it.

j_gene,d_gene,v_gene,abundance,CDR3aa,CDR3nt
TRBJ2-5,.,TRBV19,.,CASSITGEGTQYF,TGTGCCAGTAGTATAACAGGGGAGGGGACCCAGTACTTC
TRBJ2-5,.,TRBV7-8,.,CASSVHRDTQTQYF,TGTGCCAGCAGCGTCCACCGGGACACCCAGACCCAGTACTTC
TRBJ2-1,.,TRBV28,.,CASSLSRLNEQFF,TGTGCCAGCAGTTTGTCTCGGCTTAATGAGCAGTTCTTC
TRBJ2-3,TRBD2,TRBV12-3/TRBV12-4,once,CASSSGTSGSITDTQYF,TGTGCCAGCAGTTCCGGGACTAGCGGGAGCATCACAGATACGCAGTATTTT
TRBJ2-1,TRBD2,TRBV11-2,few,CASSLGSSGRGYNEQFF,TGTGCCAGCAGCTTAGGTAGTAGCGGGAGAGGGTACAATGAGCAGTTCTTC
TRBJ2-3,.,TRBV11-3,.,CASSYRPGLGTDTQYF,TGTGCCAGCAGCTACCGACCGGGGTTGGGCACAGATACGCAGTATTTT
TRBJ2-1,TRBD2,TRBV6-1,few,CASRPTGGRGNEQFF,TGTGCCAGCAGGCCTACGGGGGGGAGGGGCAATGAGCAGTTCTTC
TRBJ2-2,.,TRBV7-2,.,CASSFPGSGELFF,TGTGCCAGCAGCTTCCCGGGATCCGGGGAGCTGTTTTTT
TRBJ2-3,.,TRBV7-9,few,CASSLITNPTDTQYF,TGTGCCAGCAGCTTAATCACTAACCCCACAGATACGCAGTATTTT
TRBJ2-7,.,TRBV7-9,few,CASSSGLSNEQYF,TGTGCCAGCAGCTCAGGGTTAAGTAACGAGCAGTACTTC
TRBJ2-5,TRBD2,TRBV7-9,few,CASSLYGRERETQYF,TGTGCCAGCAGCTTATACGGGCGGGAGCGAGAGACCCAGTACTTC
TRBJ2-1,TRBD2,TRBV7-6,few,CASSFGAGGPRDEQFF,TGTGCCAGCAGCTTCGGAGCGGGAGGGCCTAGAGATGAGCAGTTCTTC
TRBJ1-1,TRBD1,TRBV30,.,CAWTQQGTRNTEAFF,TGTGCCTGGACTCAACAGGGGACGAGGAACACTGAAGCTTTCTTT
TRBJ2-1,TRBD1,TRBV19,few,CASRLRGDRGLAQGSYNEQFF,TGTGCCAGTAGGCTAAGGGGGGACAGGGGCCTAGCCCAAGGCTCCTACAATGAGCAGTTCTTC
TRBJ2-3,.,TRBV11-2,few,CASSFPARRITDTQYF,TGTGCCAGCAGCTTTCCGGCCCGGAGGATCACAGATACGCAGTATTTT
TRBJ1-6,.,TRBV6-5,few,CASRARENSPLHF,TGTGCCAGCAGAGCCAGGGAAAATTCACCCCTCCACTTT
TRBJ2-2,.,TRBV7-2,.,CASSLGFVGTLNTGELFF,TGTGCCAGCAGCTTAGGGTTTGTGGGCACTCTGAACACCGGGGAGCTGTTTTTT
TRBJ2-5,TRBD2,TRBV7-4,.,CASSLILAGVQETQYF,TGTGCCAGCAGCTTAATACTAGCGGGAGTTCAAGAGACCCAGTACTTC
TRBJ2-7,TRBD2,TRBV4-1,few,CASSPTSGGGYEQYF,TGCGCCAGCAGCCCCACTAGCGGAGGGGGCTACGAGCAGTACTTC
TRBJ1-5,.,TRBV12-3/TRBV12-4,.,CASSIQGHLNQPQHF,TGTGCCAGCAGCATCCAGGGACACCTCAATCAGCCCCAGCATTTT
TRBJ2-1,.,TRBV7-9,.,CASSRRGDEQFF,TGTGCCAGCAGCCGGCGCGGGGATGAGCAGTTCTTC
TRBJ2-3,TRBD2,TRBV6-1,few,CASSGWTSGRALADTQYF,TGTGCCAGCAGTGGATGGACTAGCGGGAGGGCCCTAGCAGATACGCAGTATTTT
TRBJ2-2,TRBD1,TRBV6-5,few,CASSYTVGRGPTNTGELFF,TGTGCCAGCAGTTACACCGTAGGAAGGGGGCCGACGAACACCGGGGAGCTGTTTTTT
TRBJ1-2,.,TRBV7-2,.,CASSIPGVPNYGYTF,TGTGCCAGCAGTATTCCGGGGGTTCCTAACTATGGCTACACCTTC
TRBJ1-2,TRBD1,TRBV27,few,CASRPIGTGGRGYTF,TGTGCCAGCCGCCCAATCGGGACAGGGGGCCGGGGCTACACCTTC
TRBJ1-2,.,TRBV11-2,.,CASSTLSRGFQSYTF,TGTGCCAGCAGCACCCTATCTCGGGGATTTCAAAGCTACACCTTC
TRBJ2-1,.,TRBV5-1,few,CASSLVVGVKQFF,TGCGCCAGCAGCTTGGTCGTAGGCGTTAAGCAGTTCTTC
TRBJ2-7,.,TRBV6-2/TRBV6-3,few,CASTPFEGASYEQYF,TGTGCCAGCACCCCCTTCGAGGGAGCATCTTACGAGCAGTACTTC
TRBJ2-5,.,TRBV4-2,.,CASSLSDYEGTQYF,TGTGCCAGCAGCCTGTCAGACTATGAGGGGACCCAGTACTTC
TRBJ1-4,TRBD1,TRBV19,.,CASSRPGTGPAKLFF,TGTGCCAGTAGTCGCCCCGGGACAGGGCCCGCAAAACTGTTTTTT
TRBJ2-2,.,TRBV6-5,.,CASSYRGRQVHTGELFF,TGTGCCAGCAGTTACCGGGGGCGACAGGTGCACACCGGGGAGCTGTTTTTT
TRBJ2-3,.,TRBV7-9,.,CASSFLGGRGDTQYF,TGTGCCAGCAGCTTCCTCGGAGGGCGGGGAGATACGCAGTATTTT
TRBJ2-3,.,TRBV12-3/TRBV12-4,few,CASRRKTSPSADTQYF,TGTGCCAGCAGGCGGAAGACTAGTCCCTCCGCAGATACGCAGTATTTT
TRBJ2-7,.,TRBV12-3/TRBV12-4,.,CASSLYETEQYF,TGTGCCAGCAGTTTATACGAAACCGAGCAGTACTTC
TRBJ2-3,.,TRBV5-1,once,CASSRPSGRRTDTQYF,TGCGCCAGCAGCCGTCCCTCGGGTCGGAGGACAGATACGCAGTATTTT
TRBJ2-3,.,TRBV20-1,.,CSARDWHRRLGTQYF,TGCAGTGCTAGAGATTGGCACAGGCGCTTAGGTACGCAGTATTTT
TRBJ1-4,.,TRBV7-2,many,CASSLDLAGAHVPNEKLFF,TGTGCCAGCAGCTTGGACTTGGCGGGAGCCCATGTCCCTAATGAAAAACTGTTTTTT
TRBJ2-4,.,TRBV12-3/TRBV12-4,.,CASSLGTIGRGRAKNIQYF,TGTGCCAGCAGTTTAGGGACCATTGGGAGAGGTCGGGCCAAAAACATTCAGTACTTC
TRBJ2-3,.,TRBV12-3/TRBV12-4,.,CASSPGVSSPDTQYF,TGTGCCAGCAGTCCAGGGGTCTCCTCCCCAGATACGCAGTATTTT
TRBJ2-7,TRBD2,TRBV6-4,few,CASSERLAGEQYF,TGTGCCAGCAGTGAACGGCTAGCGGGTGAGCAGTACTTC
TRBJ1-1,.,TRBV7-3,.,CASSPDPALGTEAFF,TGTGCCAGCAGCCCCGACCCCGCCCTGGGCACTGAAGCTTTCTTT
TRBJ1-6,.,TRBV28,few,CASSLVGFGLGLEPTLHF,TGTGCCAGCAGTTTAGTTGGGTTTGGGTTAGGATTGGAACCTACCCTCCACTTT
TRBJ1-5,TRBD1,TRBV6-6,many,CASSTNVDDRGRMGLLRPQHF,TGTGCCAGCAGTACAAATGTTGACGACAGGGGGCGCATGGGGCTCCTTAGGCCCCAGCATTTT
TRBJ2-1,TRBD2,TRBV7-8,.,CASSPTAGDDSYNEQFF,TGTGCCAGCAGCCCAACCGCGGGAGATGACTCCTACAATGAGCAGTTCTTC
TRBJ2-2,.,TRBV27,few,CASSHRARGGTGELFF,TGTGCCAGCAGTCACCGGGCCCGGGGAGGCACCGGGGAGCTGTTTTTT
TRBJ1-1,TRBD1,TRBV7-2,many,CASSLQGVNTEAFF,TGTGCCAGCAGCTTACAGGGGGTGAACACTGAAGCTTTCTTT
TRBJ1-5,.,TRBV15,few,CATSSLRGDQPQHF,TGTGCCACCAGCAGTCTCCGGGGTGATCAGCCCCAGCATTTT
TRBJ2-5,.,TRBV5-1,few,CASSLGGDETQYF,TGCGCCAGCAGCTTGGGTGGGGACGAGACCCAGTACTTC
TRBJ1-5,.,TRBV13,.,CASSLGWLNQPQHF,TGTGCCAGCAGCTTAGGCTGGCTAAATCAGCCCCAGCATTTT
TRBJ1-3,.,TRBV7-9,.,CASTWGAVSGNTIYF,TGTGCCAGCACCTGGGGCGCGGTCTCTGGAAACACCATATATTTT
TRBJ2-4,.,TRBV6-8,few,CASSYGQLVAKNIQYF,TGTGCCAGCAGTTACGGGCAGCTAGTAGCCAAAAACATTCAGTACTTC
TRBJ1-1,TRBD1,TRBV4-3,many,CASSSFRGSEAFF,TGCGCCAGCAGCTCCTTCAGGGGGTCTGAAGCTTTCTTT
TRBJ2-5,TRBD1,TRBV7-2,.,CASSPDRGWETQYF,TGTGCCAGCAGCCCGGACAGGGGTTGGGAGACCCAGTACTTC
TRBJ2-3,.,TRBV2,.,CASVRGTSTDTQYF,TGTGCCAGCGTGAGGGGGACGAGCACAGATACGCAGTATTTT
TRBJ2-1,TRBD2,TRBV29-1,.,CSVGLAGALNEQFF,TGCAGCGTGGGACTAGCGGGAGCTCTCAATGAGCAGTTCTTC
TRBJ1-5,.,TRBV7-2,.,CASSLGRRNQPQHF,TGTGCCAGCAGCTTGGGACGCCGCAATCAGCCCCAGCATTTT
TRBJ2-1,TRBD2,TRBV6-2/TRBV6-3,few,CASSWPGLAGYNEQFF,TGTGCCAGCAGTTGGCCGGGACTAGCGGGGTACAATGAGCAGTTCTTC
TRBJ2-1,TRBD2,TRBV20-1,.,CSASAGTSGLYNEQFF,TGCAGTGCTAGCGCAGGGACTAGCGGCCTCTACAATGAGCAGTTCTTC
TRBJ2-5,.,TRBV6-1,.,CASSEGAQQGTQYF,TGTGCCAGCAGTGAAGGCGCCCAACAAGGGACCCAGTACTTC
TRBJ2-2,.,TRBV7-9,.,CASSAGRNTGELFF,TGTGCCAGCAGCGCGGGACGGAACACCGGGGAGCTGTTTTTT